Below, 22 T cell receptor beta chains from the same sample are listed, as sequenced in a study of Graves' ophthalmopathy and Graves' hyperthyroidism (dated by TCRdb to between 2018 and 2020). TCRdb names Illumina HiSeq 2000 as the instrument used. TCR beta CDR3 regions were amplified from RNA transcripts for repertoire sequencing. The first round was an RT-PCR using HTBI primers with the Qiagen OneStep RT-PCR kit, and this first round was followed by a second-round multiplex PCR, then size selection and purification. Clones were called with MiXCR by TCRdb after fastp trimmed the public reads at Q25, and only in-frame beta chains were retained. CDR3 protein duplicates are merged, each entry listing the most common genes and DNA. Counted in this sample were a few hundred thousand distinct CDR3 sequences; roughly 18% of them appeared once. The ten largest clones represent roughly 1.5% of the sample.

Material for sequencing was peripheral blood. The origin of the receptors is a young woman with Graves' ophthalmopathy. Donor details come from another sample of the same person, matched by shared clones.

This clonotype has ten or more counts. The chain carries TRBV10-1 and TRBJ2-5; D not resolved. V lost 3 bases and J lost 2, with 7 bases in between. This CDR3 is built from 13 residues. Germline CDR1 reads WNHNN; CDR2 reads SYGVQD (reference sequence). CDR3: CASSDWGQETQYF. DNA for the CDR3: TGCGCCAGCAGTGATTGGGGACAAGAGACCCAGTACTTC.

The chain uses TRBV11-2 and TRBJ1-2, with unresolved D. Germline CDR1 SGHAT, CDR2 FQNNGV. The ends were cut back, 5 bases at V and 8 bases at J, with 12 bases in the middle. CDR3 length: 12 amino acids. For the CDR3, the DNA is TGTGCCAGCAGCAGTTCTGTGTGGGGCTACACCTTC. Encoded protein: CASSSSVWGYTF.

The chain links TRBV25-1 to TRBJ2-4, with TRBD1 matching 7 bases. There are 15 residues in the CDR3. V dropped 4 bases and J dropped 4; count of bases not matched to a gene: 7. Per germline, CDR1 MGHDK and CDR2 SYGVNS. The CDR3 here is CASSGRGIEKNIQYF. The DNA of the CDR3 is TGTGCCAGCAGTGGCAGGGGGATTGAAAAAAACATTCAGTACTTC.

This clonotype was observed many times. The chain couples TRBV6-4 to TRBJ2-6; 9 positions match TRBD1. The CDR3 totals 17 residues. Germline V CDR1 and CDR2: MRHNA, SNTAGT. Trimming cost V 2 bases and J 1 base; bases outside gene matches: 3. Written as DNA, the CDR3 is TGTGCCAGCAGTGACGTCGGACAGGGGTCTGGGGCCAACGTCCTGACTTTC. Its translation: CASSDVGQGSGANVLTF.

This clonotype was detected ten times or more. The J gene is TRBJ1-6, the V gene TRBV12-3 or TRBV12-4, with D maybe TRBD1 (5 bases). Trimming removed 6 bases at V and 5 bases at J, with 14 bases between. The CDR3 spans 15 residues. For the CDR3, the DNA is TGTGCCAGCAGCGAAAGGCAGGGACATAATTCACCCCTCCACTTT. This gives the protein CASSERQGHNSPLHF.

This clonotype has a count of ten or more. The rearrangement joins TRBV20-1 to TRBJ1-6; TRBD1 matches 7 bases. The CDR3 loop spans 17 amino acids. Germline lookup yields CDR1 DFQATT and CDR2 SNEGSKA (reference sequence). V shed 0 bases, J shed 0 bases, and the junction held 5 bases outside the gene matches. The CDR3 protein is CSARDLDRSSYNSPLHF. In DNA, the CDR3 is TGCAGTGCTAGAGACTTGGACAGGAGCTCCTATAATTCACCCCTCCACTTT.

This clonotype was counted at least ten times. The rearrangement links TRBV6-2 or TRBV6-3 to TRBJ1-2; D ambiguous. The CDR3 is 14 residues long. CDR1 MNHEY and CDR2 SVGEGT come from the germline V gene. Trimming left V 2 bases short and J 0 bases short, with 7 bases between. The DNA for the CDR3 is TGTGCCAGCAGTTACACAACTTCTAACTATGGCTACACCTTC. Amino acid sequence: CASSYTTSNYGYTF.

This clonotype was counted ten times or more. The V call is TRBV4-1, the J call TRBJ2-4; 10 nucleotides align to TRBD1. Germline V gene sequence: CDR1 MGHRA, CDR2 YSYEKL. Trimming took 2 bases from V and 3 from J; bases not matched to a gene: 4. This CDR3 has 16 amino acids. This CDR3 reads CASSQPRTGGKNIQYF. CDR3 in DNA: TGCGCCAGCAGCCAACCGAGGACAGGGGGCAAAAACATTCAGTACTTC.

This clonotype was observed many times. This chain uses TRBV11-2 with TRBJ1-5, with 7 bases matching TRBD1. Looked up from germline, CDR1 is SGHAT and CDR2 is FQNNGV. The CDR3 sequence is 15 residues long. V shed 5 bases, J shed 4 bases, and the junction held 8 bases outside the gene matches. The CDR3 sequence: CASSPDQGGNQPQHF. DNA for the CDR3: TGTGCCAGCAGCCCAGATCAGGGGGGAAATCAGCCCCAGCATTTT.

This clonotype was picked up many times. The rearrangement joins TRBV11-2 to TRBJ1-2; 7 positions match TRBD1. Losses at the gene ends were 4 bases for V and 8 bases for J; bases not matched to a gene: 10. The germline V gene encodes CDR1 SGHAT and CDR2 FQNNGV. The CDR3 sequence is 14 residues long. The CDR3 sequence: CASSSETGLRGYTF. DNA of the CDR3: TGTGCCAGCAGCTCAGAGACAGGGCTGCGGGGCTACACCTTC.

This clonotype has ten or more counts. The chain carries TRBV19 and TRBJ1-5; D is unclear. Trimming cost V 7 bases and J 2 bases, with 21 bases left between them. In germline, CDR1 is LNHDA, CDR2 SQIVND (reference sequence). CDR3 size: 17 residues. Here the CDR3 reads CASKLKLTRVGNQPQHF. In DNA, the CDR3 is TGTGCCAGTAAGCTCAAGTTGACAAGGGTCGGCAATCAGCCCCAGCATTTT.

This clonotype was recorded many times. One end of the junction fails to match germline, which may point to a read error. CDR3 in DNA: TGCAGTGCTCGATCCAAACAGGGGGCGAATTTCAGGGATTTT. Translation gives CSARSKQGANFRDF. The rearrangement uses TRBV20-1 and TRBJ2-3, with 9 bases fitting TRBD1. Germline CDR1 and CDR2: DFQATT and SNEGSKA (reference sequence). The CDR3 is made up of 14 amino acids.

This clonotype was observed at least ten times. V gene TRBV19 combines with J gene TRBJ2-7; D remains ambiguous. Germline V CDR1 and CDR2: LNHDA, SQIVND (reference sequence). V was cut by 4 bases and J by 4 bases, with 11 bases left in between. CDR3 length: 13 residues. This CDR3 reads CASSTSNWYEQYF. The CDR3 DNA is TGTGCCAGTAGTACGTCTAATTGGTACGAGCAGTACTTC.

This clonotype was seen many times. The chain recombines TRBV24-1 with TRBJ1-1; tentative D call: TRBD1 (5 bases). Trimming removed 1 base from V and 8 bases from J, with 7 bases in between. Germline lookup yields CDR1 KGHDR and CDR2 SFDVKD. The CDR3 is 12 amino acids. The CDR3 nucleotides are TGTGCCACCAGTGATTTCCGGGGCGAAGCTTTCTTT. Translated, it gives CATSDFRGEAFF.

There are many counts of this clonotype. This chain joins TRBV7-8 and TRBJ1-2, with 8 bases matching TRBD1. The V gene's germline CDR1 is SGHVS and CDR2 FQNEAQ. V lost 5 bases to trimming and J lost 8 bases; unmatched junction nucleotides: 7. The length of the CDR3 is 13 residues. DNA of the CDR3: TGTGCCAGCAGCGCCGACAGGGGCGGCGGCTACACCTTC. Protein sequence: CASSADRGGGYTF. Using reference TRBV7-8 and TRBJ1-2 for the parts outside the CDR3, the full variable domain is GAGVSQSPRYKVAKRGQDVALRCDPISGHVSLFWYQQALGQGPEFLTYFQNEAQLDKSGLPSDRFFAERPEGSVSTLKIQRTQQEDSAVYLCASSADRGGGYTFGSGTRLTVV.

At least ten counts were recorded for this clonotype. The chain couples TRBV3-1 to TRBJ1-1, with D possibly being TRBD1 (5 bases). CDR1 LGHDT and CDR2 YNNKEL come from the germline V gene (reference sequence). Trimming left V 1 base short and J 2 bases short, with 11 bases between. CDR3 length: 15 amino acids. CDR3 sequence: CASSQGGRANTEAFF. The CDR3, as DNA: TGTGCCAGCAGCCAAGGTGGCAGGGCTAACACTGAAGCTTTCTTT.

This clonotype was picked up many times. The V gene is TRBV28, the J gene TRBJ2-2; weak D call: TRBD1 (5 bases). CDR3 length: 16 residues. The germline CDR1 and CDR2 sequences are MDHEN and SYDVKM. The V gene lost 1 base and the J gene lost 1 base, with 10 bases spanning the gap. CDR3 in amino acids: CASSLLGQGNTGELFF. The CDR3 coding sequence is TGTGCCAGCAGTTTATTGGGGCAGGGGAACACCGGGGAGCTGTTTTTT. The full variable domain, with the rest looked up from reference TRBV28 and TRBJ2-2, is DVKVTQSSRYLVKRTGEKVFLECVQDMDHENMFWYRQDPGLGLRLIYFSYDVKMKEKGDIPEGYSVSREKKERFSLILESASTNQTSMYLCASSLLGQGNTGELFFGEGSRLTVL.

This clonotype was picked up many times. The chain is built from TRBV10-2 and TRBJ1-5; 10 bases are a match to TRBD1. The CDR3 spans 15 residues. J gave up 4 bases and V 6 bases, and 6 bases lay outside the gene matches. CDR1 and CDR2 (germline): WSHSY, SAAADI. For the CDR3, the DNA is TGCGCCAGCAGATCCGGGACAGGGGAGAATCAGCCCCAGCATTTT. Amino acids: CASRSGTGENQPQHF.

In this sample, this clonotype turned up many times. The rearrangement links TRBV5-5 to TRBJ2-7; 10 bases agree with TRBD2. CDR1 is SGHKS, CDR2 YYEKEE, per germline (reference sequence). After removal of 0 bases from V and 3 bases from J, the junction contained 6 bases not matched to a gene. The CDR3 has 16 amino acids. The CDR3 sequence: CASSLALAGARYEQYF. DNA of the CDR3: TGTGCCAGCAGCTTGGCCCTAGCGGGGGCCCGCTACGAGCAGTACTTC.

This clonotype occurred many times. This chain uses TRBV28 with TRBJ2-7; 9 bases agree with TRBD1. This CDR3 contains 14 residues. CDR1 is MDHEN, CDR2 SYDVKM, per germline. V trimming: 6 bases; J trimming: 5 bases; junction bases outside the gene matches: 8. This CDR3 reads CASSYYGTGNEQYF. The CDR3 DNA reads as TGTGCCAGCAGCTATTACGGGACAGGGAACGAGCAGTACTTC.

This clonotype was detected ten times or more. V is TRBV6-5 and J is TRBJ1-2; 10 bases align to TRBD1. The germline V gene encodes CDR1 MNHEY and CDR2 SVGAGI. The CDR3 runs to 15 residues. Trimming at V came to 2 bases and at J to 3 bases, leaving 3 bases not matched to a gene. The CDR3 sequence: CASSYTGTGDYGYTF. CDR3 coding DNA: TGTGCCAGCAGTTACACCGGGACAGGGGACTATGGCTACACCTTC.

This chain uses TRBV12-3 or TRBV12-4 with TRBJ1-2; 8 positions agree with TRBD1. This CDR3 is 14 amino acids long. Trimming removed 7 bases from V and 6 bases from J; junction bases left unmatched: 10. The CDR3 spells CASTPLTGANGYTF. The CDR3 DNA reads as TGTGCCAGCACCCCACTGACAGGGGCCAATGGCTACACCTTC.